These T cell receptor beta chains were read from a single sample in a study of T cell responses to AZD1222 COVID-19 vaccine. Sequenced by immunoSEQ multiplex PCR; TCRdb stores in-frame clones only, minus some. Of approximately 92,000 clones in the sample, 91% were seen once. Sequencing used peripheral blood, obtained on day 0 of AZD1222 vaccination. The receptors originated from an adult in good health. CDR3s include the opening cysteine and the closing phenylalanine or tryptophan. Each record gives: V gene, D gene, J gene, clone size, CDR3 protein, CDR3 DNA. A D gene is named only where the DNA matches it firmly. Not every row has a clone size; where given, it reads once, few, many or a size class.

>TRBV6-5|TRBD1|TRBJ1-6|-
CASCGTGNSPLHF
TGTGCCAGCTGCGGGACAGGGAATTCACCCCTCCACTTT
>TRBV11-2|TRBD1|TRBJ1-2|-
CASSLASRTGHYGYTF
TGTGCCAGCAGCTTAGCATCTAGGACAGGGCACTATGGCTACACCTTC
>TRBV6-6|TRBD1|TRBJ1-5|-
CASSRDRGGNQPQHF
TGTGCCAGCAGTAGGGACAGGGGAGGCAATCAGCCCCAGCATTTT
>TRBV11-3|TRBD2|TRBJ2-1|few
CASSAEPPGGSYNEQFF
TGTGCCAGCAGCGCAGAGCCCCCGGGGGGGTCCTACAATGAGCAGTTCTTC
>TRBV7-9|-|TRBJ1-1|few
CASSLIRGRGTEAFF
TGTGCCAGCAGCTTAATTCGGGGGCGGGGTACTGAAGCTTTCTTT
>TRBV2|-|TRBJ2-1|-
CASSAYNEQFF
TGTGCCAGCAGTGCGTACAATGAGCAGTTCTTC
>TRBV7-2|-|TRBJ1-5|-
CASSPNRNQPQHF
TGTGCCAGCAGCCCAAACAGAAATCAGCCCCAGCATTTT
>TRBV5-1|TRBD1|TRBJ2-2|-
CASSRDLPGQGHGELFF
TGCGCCAGCAGCCGTGATTTGCCGGGACAGGGACACGGGGAGCTGTTTTTT
>TRBV19|-|TRBJ2-7|-
CASSIAGRRSYEQYF
TGTGCCAGTAGTATAGCAGGGAGAAGGTCCTACGAGCAGTACTTC
>TRBV28|TRBD2|TRBJ2-1|-
CASSLPSSGRGREQFF
TGTGCCAGCAGTTTACCGTCTAGCGGGAGGGGGAGGGAGCAGTTCTTC
>TRBV7-9|-|TRBJ1-1|-
CASRSAQVMRLNTEAFF
TGTGCCAGCAGGTCGGCCCAGGTGATGCGGCTGAACACTGAAGCTTTCTTT